This TCR beta chain was recovered during a study of technical replicates of blood from a few donors. Assay: immunoSEQ multiplex PCR; the TCRdb copy retains only in-frame clones and omits some. The top ten clones hold 0.35% to 0.45% of a sample with about 75,000 clones, roughly 89% of them seen once. CDR1 MDHEN and CDR2 SYDVKM come from the germline V gene. The length of the CDR3 is 15 residues. The V segment lost 5 bases and the J segment 1 base; nucleotides outside the gene matches: 7. Sample: T cells isolated from PBMCs. The chain is built from TRBV28 and TRBJ2-7, with TRBD1 matching 8 bases. The receptor was derived from a human donor in good health. Some clones in this sample may be carry-over from other donors' samples. The CDR3 DNA reads TGTGCCAGCAGTCCCAGGGGGCTCTCGTCCTACGAGCAGTACTTC. It encodes CASSPRGLSSYEQYF.